The sequence of this TCR beta chain was determined in a study of T cell repertoires in cytomegalovirus infection. On the study more broadly: From public TCR beta signatures came an indication of both CMV infection and matching HLA type. Study-level results: In two of eight donors, the top clonotype was HLA-C-restricted CMV-specific. Adding up the frequency of public TCR beta families identified people who carried CMV plus the relevant HLA.

From germline, CDR1 is MNHNY and CDR2 SVGAGI (reference sequence). Trimming cost V 5 bases and J 9 bases, with 10 bases left between them. The CDR3 is 11 amino acids. About this clonotype itself: The antigen remains unidentified.

A single record per CDR3 protein comes from TCRdb applying MiXCR to the reads. The sample has about half a million distinct CDR3 sequences, 33% seen once. The genes are TRBV6-6 and TRBJ1-2, with a possible D match to TRBD1 (5 bases). The sequence was collected from a human donor in good health (CMV status not recorded). Some clones in this sample may be carry-over from other donors' samples. Sequencing was performed on cultured PBMCs, taken from culture after CMV antigen stimulation. The CDR3 here is CASSPRDSYTF. The CDR3, as DNA: TGTGCCAGCAGTCCCAGGGATAGCTACACCTTC.